The T cell receptor (beta chain) under discussion was sequenced for a study of T cell responses to AZD1222 COVID-19 vaccine. Notes on this clone: No antigen is known for it.

TCRdb's table, derived via immunoSEQ multiplex PCR, lists solely in-frame clones and lacks some. The sample records tens of thousands of clones, 80% to 90% being singletons. The CDR3 is 16 amino acids. The germline CDR1 and CDR2 sequences are LNHDA and SQIVND (reference sequence). V was pared by 8 bases and J by 3 bases, with 19 bases between. General study findings and limits: The donor group comprised mostly white British people and more females; the analysis possibly underestimated clonal diversity. Across spike, vaccine-associated CD4 TCRs were found, dominant at 160-218 and 743-854. Elevations in Spike-specific TCR breadth and depth followed administration of two AZD1222 doses. Targets within unmutated variant regions were reportedly found for nearly half of spike-specific TCRs.

The TCR was taken from an adult who received the AZD1222 COVID-19 vaccine. Material: peripheral blood, obtained 28 days after the second AZD1222 dose. This chain joins TRBV19 and TRBJ2-2, with D perhaps given as TRBD1 or TRBD2 (6 bases each). The CDR3 loop reads CASGGMGTRHTGELFF. CDR3 DNA: TGTGCCAGTGGCGGGATGGGGACAAGACACACCGGGGAGCTGTTTTTT.